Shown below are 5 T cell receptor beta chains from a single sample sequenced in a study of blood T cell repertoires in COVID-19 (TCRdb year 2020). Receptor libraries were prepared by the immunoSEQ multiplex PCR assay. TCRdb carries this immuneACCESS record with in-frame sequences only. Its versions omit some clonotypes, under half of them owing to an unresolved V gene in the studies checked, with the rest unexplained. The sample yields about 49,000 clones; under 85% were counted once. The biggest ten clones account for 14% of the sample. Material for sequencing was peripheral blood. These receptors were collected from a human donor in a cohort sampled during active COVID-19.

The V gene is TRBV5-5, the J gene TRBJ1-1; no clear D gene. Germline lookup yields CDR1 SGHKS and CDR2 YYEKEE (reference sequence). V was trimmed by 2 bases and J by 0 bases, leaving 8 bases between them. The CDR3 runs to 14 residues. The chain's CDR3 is CASSFDTVNTEAFF. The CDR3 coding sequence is TGTGCCAGCAGCTTTGACACCGTGAACACTGAAGCTTTCTTT.

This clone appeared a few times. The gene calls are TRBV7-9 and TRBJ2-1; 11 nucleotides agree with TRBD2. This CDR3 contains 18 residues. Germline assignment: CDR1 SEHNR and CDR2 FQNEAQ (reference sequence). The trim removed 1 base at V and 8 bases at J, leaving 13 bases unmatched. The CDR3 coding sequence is TGTGCCAGCAGCTTAGAGGTAGCGGGAGGGTCCCCTCGGGATGAGCAGTTCTTC. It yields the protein CASSLEVAGGSPRDEQFF.

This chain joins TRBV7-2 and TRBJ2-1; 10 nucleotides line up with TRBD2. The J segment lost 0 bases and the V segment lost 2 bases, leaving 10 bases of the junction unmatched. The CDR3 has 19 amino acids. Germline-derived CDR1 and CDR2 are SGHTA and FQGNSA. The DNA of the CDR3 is TGTGCCAGCAGCTTATGGGGTAGCGGGGGGTTCAGCTCCTACAATGAGCAGTTCTTC. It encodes CASSLWGSGGFSSYNEQFF. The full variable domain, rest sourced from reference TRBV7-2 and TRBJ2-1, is GAGVSQSPSNKVTEKGKDVELRCDPISGHTALYWYRQSLGQGLEFLIYFQGNSAPDKSGLPSDRFSAERTGGSVSTLTIQRTQQEDSAVYLCASSLWGSGGFSSYNEQFFGPGTRLTVL.

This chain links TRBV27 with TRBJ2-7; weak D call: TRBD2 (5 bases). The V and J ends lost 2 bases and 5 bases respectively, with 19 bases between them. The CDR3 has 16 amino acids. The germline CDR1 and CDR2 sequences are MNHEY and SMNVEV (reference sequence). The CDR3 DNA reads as TGTGCCAGCAGTTTACTTACGGGGTCTGTGTACGACGAGCAGTACTTC. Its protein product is CASSLLTGSVYDEQYF.

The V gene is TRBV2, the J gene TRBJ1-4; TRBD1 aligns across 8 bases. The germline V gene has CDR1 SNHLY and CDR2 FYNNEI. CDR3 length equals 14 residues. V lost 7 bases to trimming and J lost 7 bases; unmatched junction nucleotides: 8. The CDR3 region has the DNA TGTGCCAGCAATATGGACAGGGACGGTGAAAAACTGTTTTTT. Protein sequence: CASNMDRDGEKLFF.